The next 16 T cell receptor beta chains were all read from a single sample in a study of breast tumors, draining lymph nodes, adjacent tissues. The lymph nodes were axillary draining lymph nodes from breast cancer patients. TCRdb reanalysed the multiplex PCR reads using MiXCR and keeps one entry per CDR3 protein. This table has around 130,000 distinct CDR3 sequences, roughly 21% appearing once. The sequenced sample consisted of axillary lymph node tissue. The receptors stem from a female donor with breast cancer. Some clones in this sample may be carry-over from other donors' samples.

This clonotype was seen ten or more times. This chain links TRBV20-1 with TRBJ2-7, with TRBD2 matching over 8 bases. V shed 5 bases and J 0 bases; nucleotides not matched to a gene: 9. This CDR3 is 15 amino acids long. Germline CDR1 reads DFQATT; CDR2 reads SNEGSKA (reference sequence). CDR3 nucleotide sequence: TGCAGTGCTTGTCCCCGGGAGGGGGGCTCCTACGAGCAGTACTTC. This codes for CSACPREGGSYEQYF.

The gene calls are TRBV7-2 and TRBJ2-1; D is perhaps TRBD1 (5 bases). Germline CDR1 is SGHTA and CDR2 is FQGNSA. V was trimmed by 5 bases and J by 0 bases, leaving 14 bases between them. The CDR3 consists of 16 residues. CDR3: CASSPKWGASYNEQFF. CDR3 nucleotide sequence: TGTGCCAGCAGCCCAAAATGGGGCGCCTCCTACAATGAGCAGTTCTTC.

In this sample, this clonotype turned up many times. This chain uses TRBV7-9 with TRBJ1-2; D is possibly TRBD1 (6 bases). Germline CDR1 SEHNR, CDR2 FQNEAQ (reference sequence). The V end lost 5 bases, the J end lost 3 bases, and 10 bases lay between the germline ends. The CDR3 is made up of 13 amino acids. CDR3 residues: CASSKGGYYGYTF. CDR3 DNA sequence: TGTGCCAGCAGCAAAGGGGGTTACTATGGCTACACCTTC.

In its sample, this clonotype was seen many times. The V and J genes are TRBV19 and TRBJ1-5; perhaps TRBD1 as D (6 bases). Deletions cut 2 bases from V and 4 bases from J, with 12 bases between. Germline CDR1 LNHDA, CDR2 SQIVND (reference sequence). The length of the CDR3 is 15 residues. CDR3 nucleotide sequence: TGTGCCAGTAGTATATTCAGGGGCAGTAATCAGCCCCAGCATTTT. Translated: CASSIFRGSNQPQHF.

This clonotype was picked up one time. A much larger clone lies one base from this, so it may be a read error. The conserved phenylalanine or tryptophan normally closing the CDR3 is absent here, so this likely arose from a read error. The rearrangement uses TRBV6-5 and TRBJ2-3, with a weak D call TRBD1 (6 bases). The V gene lost 6 bases and the J gene lost 0 bases, with 13 bases spanning the gap. The CDR3 contains 15 residues. Germline CDR1 is MNHEY and CDR2 is SVGAGI. CDR3 loop: CASSQRDISTDTQYL. CDR3 sequence (DNA): TGTGCCAGCAGCCAAAGGGACATTAGCACAGATACGCAGTATCTT.

This clonotype was found many times. The rearrangement uses TRBV30 and TRBJ2-7; D is perhaps TRBD2 (6 bases). The CDR3 runs to 13 residues. Looked up from germline, CDR1 is GTSNPN and CDR2 is SVGIG (reference sequence). Deletions cut 1 base from V and 6 bases from J, with 13 bases between. CDR3 sequence reads: CAWSGGLLLEQYF. CDR3 nucleotides: TGTGCCTGGAGTGGGGGACTCTTACTCGAGCAGTACTTC.

Of note for this clonotype: Being one base from a much bigger clone, this may be a read error. The chain is built from TRBV3-1 and TRBJ1-3; D not certain. This CDR3 is 15 amino acids long. Germline lookup yields CDR1 LGHDT and CDR2 YNNKEL (reference sequence). CDR3 nucleotides: TGTGCCGGCAGCCAAGGCCCCTACTCTGGAAACACCATATATTTT. Translation: CAGSQGPYSGNTIYF.

In this sample, this clonotype turned up many times. The chain joins TRBV9 to TRBJ2-1, with 10 positions matching TRBD1. Trimming took 4 bases from V and 8 from J; bases not matched to a gene: 12. The CDR3 has 16 amino acids. Germline lookup yields CDR1 SGDLS and CDR2 YYNGEE. The CDR3: CASSRRGDRGFDEQFF. The DNA for the CDR3 is TGTGCCAGCAGCCGGAGGGGGGACAGGGGTTTCGATGAGCAGTTCTTC.

This clonotype was detected many times. The chain uses TRBV7-3 and TRBJ2-7, with 8 bases lining up with TRBD2. The CDR3 consists of 15 residues. Germline values: CDR1 SGHTA, CDR2 FQGTGA. Unmatched junction bases numbered 9, after V lost 4 bases and J lost 4 bases. The CDR3 region has the DNA TGTGCCAGCAGCTCCGGAGCGGGAGCATCGTACGAGCAGTACTTC. Residues: CASSSGAGASYEQYF.

The chain joins TRBV18 to TRBJ1-1, with D unclear. The CDR3 is 14 residues long. Per germline, CDR1 KGHSH and CDR2 LQKENI. V lost 3 bases and J 0 bases, leaving 8 bases between the germline ends. CDR3 bases: TGTGCCAGCTCACCCCAGAGTTTGAACACTGAAGCTTTCTTT. Protein product: CASSPQSLNTEAFF. The complete variable domain, with remaining parts taken from reference TRBV18 and TRBJ1-1, reads NAGVMQNPRHLVRRRGQEARLRCSPMKGHSHVYWYRQLPEEGLKFMVYLQKENIIDESGMPKERFSAEFPKEGPSILRIQQVVRGDSAAYFCASSPQSLNTEAFFGQGTRLTVV.

Here the CDR3 reads CASSTRTGSNEKLFF. The CDR3 DNA reads TGTGCCAGCAGCACCAGGACAGGCTCTAATGAAAAACTGTTTTTT. The chain couples TRBV11-2 to TRBJ1-4; 7 bases line up with TRBD1. The germline V gene has CDR1 SGHAT and CDR2 FQNNGV. The J segment lost 3 bases and the V segment lost 5 bases, leaving 6 bases of the junction unmatched. This CDR3 spans 15 amino acids.

In its sample, this clonotype was seen many times. The CDR3 region has the DNA TGTGCCAGCTCACCATCCACTTACCAGGGGATCTCGTACGAGCAGTACTTC. As protein: CASSPSTYQGISYEQYF. The chain employs TRBV18 and TRBJ2-7; D may be TRBD1 (6 bases). The CDR3 is made up of 17 amino acids. Germline CDR1 KGHSH, CDR2 LQKENI. Trimming took off 2 bases at V and 4 bases at J, with 21 bases between the two ends.

In the case of this clonotype: This could be a read error, since a much larger clone is one nucleotide away. The genes are TRBV5-4 and TRBJ2-1, with D uncertain. CDR3 length equals 13 residues. Germline V lookup: CDR1 SGHNT, CDR2 YYREEE (reference sequence). This CDR3 reads CASTPSDYNVQFF. The CDR3 DNA reads as TGTGCCAGCACCCCGTCGGATTACAATGTGCAGTTCTTC.

The gene calls are TRBV5-6 and TRBJ1-1; D unclear. Trimming took off 1 base at V and 0 bases at J, with 4 bases between the two ends. CDR3 size: 13 residues. The germline CDR1 and CDR2 sequences are SGHDT and YYEEEE. CDR3 bases: TGTGCCAGCAGCTTGCGGTTGAACACTGAAGCTTTCTTT. Protein: CASSLRLNTEAFF.

The chain combines TRBV6-2 or TRBV6-3 with TRBJ2-2, with 12 bases that match TRBD1. Germline loops: CDR1 MNHEY, CDR2 SVGEGT. The junction had 16 bases not matched to a gene; V was cut back by 2 bases and J by 6 bases. This CDR3 spans 20 amino acids. CDR3 sequence: CASSYRPSRRGTGGPGELFF. CDR3 nucleotide sequence: TGTGCCAGCAGTTACCGCCCCTCCCGCCGGGGGACAGGGGGCCCCGGGGAGCTGTTTTTT.

This clonotype showed up just once. A much larger clonotype is one base distant, so this may be a read error. The J gene is TRBJ2-7, the V gene TRBV27, with 8 bases identical to TRBD2. V was pared by 10 bases and J by 11 bases, with 13 bases of the junction left unmatched. Per germline, CDR1 MNHEY and CDR2 SMNVEV (reference sequence). The CDR3 contains 12 residues. The CDR3 DNA reads TGTGCCACACACGTTTGCGGCGGGAGGAAGTACTTC. This codes for CATHVCGGRKYF.